This T cell receptor (beta chain) was found in a study of CXCR3-negative and CXCR3-positive naive CD8 T cells. The libraries of TRB cDNA were constructed through 5' RACE using UMI labels. TCRdb derives one entry per CDR3 protein from the 5' RACE reads, leaving out DNA. This sample's table has tens of thousands of distinct CDR3 sequences. Researchers reported sorting every CD8+ T cell subset in triplicate, a few hundred thousand cells per sort. CDR1 and CDR2 from the germline V gene are LGHNA and YSLEER. The CDR3 consists of 19 residues. General study points: CD5 surface expression was similar among naive subsets, and TCR strength was estimated by inference from TRB CDR3 properties. Naive cells used TRBV-TRBJ genes in much the same way whether CXCR3-negative or CXCR3-positive; memory cells did not. Cryopreservation partially lowered CXCR3 expression, so most assays used fresh PBMCs.

Details on this clonotype: Its antigen is undetermined.

This TCR derives from a human donor in good health. Some clones in this sample may be carry-over from other donors' samples. Sequenced material: memory CD8+ T cells from blood. This chain uses TRBV4-3 with TRBJ1-1; TCRdb proposes TRBD1, but this gene call is untestable without DNA. The CDR3 loop is CASSQDEVGGTGLNTEAFF.